Listed below are T cell receptor beta chains from one sample, sequenced in a study of blood T cell repertoires in COVID-19. Generated by immunoSEQ multiplex PCR, the TCRdb table keeps only in-frame clones and is missing some. The sample gives about 230,000 clones, more than 70% of which show up once; about 2.3% is in the top ten. The sequenced sample was PBMCs or T cells enriched from blood (not recorded which). All receptors derive from a woman aged 40 to 49 with acute COVID-19. Each CDR3 is given with its conserved first and last residue. Each record gives: D gene, clone size, V gene, J gene, CDR3 protein, CDR3 DNA. D genes are given only for firm matches. Clone size is shown for a subset of rows, as once, few, many or a class of expanded clone.

>TRBD1|few|TRBV30|TRBJ2-5
CAWSSGQGKETQYF
TGTGCCTGGAGCTCGGGACAGGGCAAAGAGACCCAGTACTTC
>-|-|TRBV6-5|TRBJ2-7
CASSYSGTPGYEQYF
TGTGCCAGCAGTTACTCCGGGACACCCGGCTACGAGCAGTACTTC
>TRBD2|-|TRBV7-9|TRBJ2-3
CASSRGTSGARTDTQYF
TGTGCCAGCAGCCGTGGGACTAGCGGAGCCCGCACAGATACGCAGTATTTT
>-|-|TRBV2|TRBJ2-4
CASSERQALAKNIQYF
TGTGCCAGCAGTGAACGGCAGGCCTTAGCCAAAAACATTCAGTACTTC
>-|-|TRBV6-1|TRBJ2-7
CASSESVGRTQEQYF
TGTGCCAGCAGTGAAAGCGTCGGCAGAACGCAGGAGCAGTACTTC
>-|-|TRBV5-1|TRBJ1-1
CASSSRMVGRVNNQNTEAFF
TGCGCCAGCAGTTCTCGGATGGTTGGCAGGGTAAATAACCAGAACACTGAAGCTTTCTTT
>-|-|TRBV5-6|TRBJ2-1
CASTREGYNEQFF
TGTGCCAGCACCCGAGAGGGCTACAATGAGCAGTTCTTC
>TRBD1|few|TRBV6-2/TRBV6-3|TRBJ2-2
CASSVGGANTGELFF
TGTGCCAGCAGTGTAGGGGGCGCGAACACCGGGGAGCTGTTTTTT
>-|-|TRBV6-2/TRBV6-3|TRBJ2-1
CASSPLYEQFF
TGTGCCAGCAGTCCCCTGTATGAGCAGTTCTTC
>TRBD2|-|TRBV11-2|TRBJ2-3
CASSLRLAGGTFSTDTQYF
TGTGCCAGCAGCTTACGACTAGCGGGGGGGACGTTTTCCACAGATACGCAGTATTTT
>-|-|TRBV19|TRBJ2-1
CASSIDGLAEFF
TGTGCCAGTAGTATAGACGGGTTAGCAGAGTTCTTC
>TRBD1|-|TRBV5-5|TRBJ1-4
CASSLEDRGGEKLFF
TGTGCCAGCAGCTTGGAGGACAGGGGGGGTGAAAAACTGTTTTTT
>-|once|TRBV9|TRBJ1-1
CASSVQMNTEAFF
TGTGCCAGCAGCGTCCAGATGAACACTGAAGCTTTCTTT